This T cell receptor (beta chain) was retrieved from a study of T cells in Graves' hyperthyroidism and ophthalmopathy. V was cut by 1 base and J by 1 base, with 15 bases left in between. Germline V gene sequence: CDR1 SEHNR, CDR2 FQNEAQ (reference sequence). The CDR3 extends over 17 amino acids. This clonotype occurred many times. RNA transcripts yielded amplified TCR beta CDR3 regions. First-round RT-PCR with HTBI primers amplified the TCR CDR3 region. Each CDR3 protein is one row after TCRdb ran MiXCR on the multiplex PCR reads. Of 550,000 to 600,000 distinct CDR3 sequences listed, over 12% are singletons.

Sequenced: blood. The chain links TRBV7-9 to TRBJ2-3; maybe TRBD2 (5 bases). The TCR comes from a woman aged 18-35 years with Graves' ophthalmopathy. CDR3 loop: CASSLDGLGGGTDTQYF. The CDR3 DNA follows: TGTGCCAGCAGCTTAGATGGACTCGGTGGGGGCACAGATACGCAGTATTTT.